This TCR beta chain is from a study of shared clonotypes between healthy human individuals. Study-wide context: Every donor yielded three CD4 naive, three CD4 memory, two CD8 naive and one CD8 memory plate. Notes on the study in general: Among non-shared clonotypes, generation probabilities were lower than among those shared by all four donors. Larger estimated richness was generally recorded for naive subsets relative to memory subsets. Few donors limited the genetic and exposure-history diversity represented.

The repertoire was sequenced with immunoSEQ multiplex PCR; TCRdb's copy has only in-frame clones and lacks some. The table includes about 2.3 million clones, over 85% detected once. With respect to this clone: Its specificity is not known.

Unmatched junction bases numbered 9, after V lost 4 bases and J lost 6 bases. Per germline, CDR1 SGDLS and CDR2 YYNGEE. The CDR3 runs 15 residues. The chain joins TRBV9 to TRBJ2-7, with 11 bases that match TRBD2. The sequence derives from a man aged 18-30 years in good health. Some clones in this sample may be carry-over from other donors' samples. What was sequenced was naive CD4+ T cells from PBMCs. The sample's subset: CD45RA+ positively selected. The CDR3 reads CASSPTSGSFGEQYF. Here the CDR3 DNA reads TGTGCCAGCAGCCCCACTAGCGGGAGTTTCGGCGAGCAGTACTTC.